This T cell receptor (beta chain) was sequenced in a study of blood T cell repertoires in COVID-19. Looking at the study overall: Both acute and convalescent COVID-19 samples were obtained from the United States, Italy and Spain. The analysed material was cDNA or gDNA that came from T cells, B-cell-depleted T cells, or PBMCs.

As to this clone: An end of the junction differs from the germline gene, which may be a read error.

This CDR3 spans 14 amino acids. Looked up from germline, CDR1 is SGHRS and CDR2 is YFSETQ. In the original workflow: Scientists estimated how many nucleated cells there were by amplifying reference gene primers. Clones were sequenced by immunoSEQ multiplex PCR, and TCRdb holds only the in-frame ones, with some missing. V and J calls and clone size are copied from that table; D and trimming were computed from the DNA. The sample records approximately 79,000 clones, approximately 90% being singletons. J is TRBJ1-2 and V is TRBV5-1, with TRBD1 identical over 9 bases. This clonotype originated in a man between 60 and 75 years old with acute or convalescent COVID-19. Sequenced sample: peripheral blood. The CDR3 is CARSATGGDYGYTF. The DNA of the CDR3 is TGCGCCCGCAGCGCGACAGGGGGGGACTATGGCTACACCTTC.